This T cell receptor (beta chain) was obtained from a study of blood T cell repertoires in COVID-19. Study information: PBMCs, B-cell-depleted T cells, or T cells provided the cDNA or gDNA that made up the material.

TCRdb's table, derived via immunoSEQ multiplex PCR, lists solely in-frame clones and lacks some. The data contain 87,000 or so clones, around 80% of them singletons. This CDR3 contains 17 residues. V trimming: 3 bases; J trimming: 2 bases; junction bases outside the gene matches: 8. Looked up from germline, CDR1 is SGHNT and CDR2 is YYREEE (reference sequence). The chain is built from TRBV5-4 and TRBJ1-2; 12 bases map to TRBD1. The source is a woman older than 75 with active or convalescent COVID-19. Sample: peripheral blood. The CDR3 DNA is TGTGCCAGCAGCTCACAAGGGACAGGGGGCCTAAACTATGGCTACACCTTC. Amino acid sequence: CASSSQGTGGLNYGYTF.